A selection of T cell receptor beta chains follows, all from one sample in a study of T cell responses to AZD1222 COVID-19 vaccine. Some clones are missing from TCRdb's copy, which holds only in-frame ones; the method was immunoSEQ multiplex PCR. The data hold approximately 150,000 clones, with more than 85% observed a single time. Sample: peripheral blood, taken 28 days after the second AZD1222 dose. These receptor sequences come from an adult who received the AZD1222 COVID-19 vaccine. Both conserved end residues are part of each CDR3. The D gene is left open where the match is weak. Some rows have no size entry. The others give once, few or many, or a class for an expanded clone.

d_call j_call clone_size v_call cdr3_aa cdr3_nt
NA TRBJ1-4 NA TRBV5-4 CASSSEGRIHEKLFF TGTGCCAGCAGCTCTGAAGGACGGATTCATGAAAAACTGTTTTTT
TRBD2 TRBJ2-5 NA TRBV27 CASSFLREGSETQYF TGTGCCAGCAGTTTTTTACGGGAGGGATCAGAGACCCAGTACTTC
NA TRBJ1-5 NA TRBV28 CASSVVSAPNQPQHF TGTGCCAGCAGTGTAGTATCAGCTCCGAATCAGCCCCAGCATTTT
NA TRBJ2-1 NA TRBV3-1/TRBV3-2 CASSQDTSYNEQFF TGTGCCAGCAGCCAAGATACGAGCTACAATGAGCAGTTCTTC
TRBD1 TRBJ2-7 NA TRBV5-4 CASRANPGTEPYHYEQYF TGTGCCAGCAGGGCGAACCCCGGGACAGAGCCTTACCACTACGAGCAGTACTTC
NA TRBJ2-5 NA TRBV27 CASSLSLWGNQETQYF TGTGCCAGCAGTTTATCGCTCTGGGGAAACCAAGAGACCCAGTACTTC
TRBD2 TRBJ2-3 NA TRBV9 CASSPRPAGNTDTQYF TGTGCCAGCAGCCCCCGTCCAGCGGGGAACACAGATACGCAGTATTTT
NA TRBJ2-7 NA TRBV10-3 CAISALEVSYEQYF TGTGCCATCAGTGCACTAGAAGTTTCCTACGAGCAGTACTTC
NA TRBJ2-7 NA TRBV7-9 CASSFGGVTYEQYF TGTGCCAGCAGCTTCGGAGGGGTTACCTACGAGCAGTACTTC
NA TRBJ1-6 once TRBV4-3 CASSQDQTAPLHF TGCGCCAGCAGCCAAGATCAGACAGCGCCCCTCCACTTT
NA TRBJ1-4 NA TRBV3-1/TRBV3-2 CASSLLAVEKLFF TGTGCCAGCAGCCTCTTGGCTGTTGAAAAACTGTTTTTT
NA TRBJ1-2 once TRBV2 CATLPGPGYGYTF TGTGCCACCCTGCCGGGGCCCGGGTATGGCTACACCTTC
TRBD1 TRBJ2-3 once TRBV7-3 CASSLTLDRAADTQYF TGTGCCAGCAGCTTAACTCTGGACAGGGCCGCAGATACGCAGTATTTT
NA TRBJ2-5 NA TRBV4-1 CASSQDMASAYQETQYF TGCGCCAGCAGCCAAGATATGGCTAGCGCGTACCAAGAGACCCAGTACTTC
TRBD2 TRBJ2-2 once TRBV9 CASSPSLAGVGRELFF TGTGCCAGCAGCCCGAGTTTAGCGGGAGTGGGCCGGGAGCTGTTTTTT
NA TRBJ2-3 NA TRBV28 CASSGGADTQYF TGTGCCAGCTCCGGTGGGGCAGATACGCAGTATTTT
NA TRBJ2-7 NA TRBV5-6 CASSLFWGTGRGPYEQYF TGTGCCAGCAGCCTCTTTTGGGGAACGGGACGAGGACCCTACGAGCAGTACTTC
NA TRBJ1-1 NA TRBV12-3/TRBV12-4 CASSSNTEAFF TGTGCCAGCAGTTCGAACACTGAAGCTTTCTTT
TRBD2 TRBJ2-1 NA TRBV5-1 CASSPLAGGQGEQFF TGCGCCAGCAGCCCACTAGCGGGGGGGCAGGGTGAGCAGTTCTTC
NA TRBJ2-3 NA TRBV10-2 CASSEEGFGTDTQYF TGCGCCAGCAGTGAGGAAGGATTTGGCACAGATACGCAGTATTTT
TRBD1 TRBJ1-2 NA TRBV7-9 CASSRLVTGTGLDYGYTF TGTGCCAGCAGCCGCTTGGTAACCGGGACAGGGTTGGACTATGGCTACACCTTC
TRBD2 TRBJ2-7 NA TRBV10-1 CASSLGLAVSYEQYF TGCGCCAGCAGCCTCGGACTAGCGGTTTCCTACGAGCAGTACTTC
NA TRBJ2-7 NA TRBV19 CASSIGGARVEQYF TGTGCCAGTAGTATAGGAGGAGCGAGGGTCGAGCAGTACTTC
NA TRBJ2-2 NA TRBV3-1/TRBV3-2 CASSHWRAKNTGELFF TGTGCCAGCAGCCACTGGAGGGCAAAGAACACCGGGGAGCTGTTTTTT
NA TRBJ1-3 NA TRBV7-9 CASSVGGGNTIYF TGTGCCAGCAGCGTCGGGGGTGGAAACACCATATATTTT
TRBD1 TRBJ1-1 NA TRBV18 CASSPTTGVNTEAFF TGTGCCAGCTCACCCACGACAGGGGTGAACACTGAAGCTTTCTTT
NA TRBJ2-1 NA TRBV18 CASSKTGGFNEQFF TGTGCCAGCTCAAAGACAGGAGGGTTTAATGAGCAGTTCTTC
NA TRBJ2-3 NA TRBV5-1 CASSHRDSKDTQYF TGCGCCAGCAGCCACAGGGATTCAAAGGATACGCAGTATTTT
NA TRBJ2-2 NA TRBV27 CASSGGRGSVLNTGELFF TGTGCCAGCAGTGGGGGCCGGGGCAGCGTCTTGAACACCGGGGAGCTGTTTTTT
NA TRBJ2-7 NA TRBV3-1/TRBV3-2 CASSQAMDGYEQYF TGTGCCAGCAGCCAAGCCATGGACGGTTACGAGCAGTACTTC
TRBD1 TRBJ1-2 NA TRBV4-2 CASSQDSNRGLSYGYTF TGTGCCAGCAGCCAAGACTCAAACAGGGGGCTATCCTATGGCTACACCTTC
NA TRBJ2-1 NA TRBV27 CASSLFPGTESSYNEQFF TGTGCCAGCAGTTTATTCCCGGGGACCGAGAGCTCCTACAATGAGCAGTTCTTC
NA TRBJ1-3 once TRBV20-1 CSASRQVAVSTIYF TGCAGTGCTAGTCGGCAGGTGGCAGTATCGACCATATATTTT
NA TRBJ1-2 NA TRBV5-4 CASSVGGHKIHGYTF TGTGCCAGCAGCGTCGGAGGACACAAAATACATGGCTACACCTTC
NA TRBJ1-1 NA TRBV9 CASSPVGLNTEAFF TGTGCCAGCAGCCCTGTAGGATTGAACACTGAAGCTTTCTTT
NA TRBJ2-7 NA TRBV10-3 CAISEEKLLTVEQYF TGTGCCATCAGTGAGGAAAAACTTCTTACCGTCGAGCAGTACTTC
TRBD2 TRBJ2-5 NA TRBV19 CASSLAGVPMETQYF TGTGCCAGTAGTCTGGCGGGAGTGCCGATGGAGACCCAGTACTTC
TRBD2 TRBJ2-2 NA TRBV5-1 CASSLVTSGSSGELFF TGCGCCAGCAGCTTGGTTACTAGCGGGAGTTCCGGGGAGCTGTTTTTT
TRBD2 TRBJ2-1 NA TRBV28 CASSKGTSRHEQFF TGTGCCAGCAGCAAAGGGACTAGCCGCCATGAGCAGTTCTTC
TRBD2 TRBJ2-1 NA TRBV4-3 CASSQGKRGGLDNEQFF TGCGCCAGCAGCCAAGGCAAACGGGGGGGCCTGGACAATGAGCAGTTCTTC
NA TRBJ2-6 NA TRBV3-1/TRBV3-2 CASSSGANVLTF TGTGCCAGCAGCTCTGGGGCCAACGTCCTGACTTTC